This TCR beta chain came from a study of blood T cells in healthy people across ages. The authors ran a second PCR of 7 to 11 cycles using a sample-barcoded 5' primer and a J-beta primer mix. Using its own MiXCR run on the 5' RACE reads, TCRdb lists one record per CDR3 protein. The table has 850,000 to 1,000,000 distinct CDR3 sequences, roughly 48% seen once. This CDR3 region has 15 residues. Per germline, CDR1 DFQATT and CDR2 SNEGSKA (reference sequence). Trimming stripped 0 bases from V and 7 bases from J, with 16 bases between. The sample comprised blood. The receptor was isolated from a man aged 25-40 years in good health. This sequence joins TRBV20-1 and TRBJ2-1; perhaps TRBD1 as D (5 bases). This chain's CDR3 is CSARDPGKGDNEQFF. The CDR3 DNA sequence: TGCAGTGCTAGAGACCCAGGGAAGGGCGATAATGAGCAGTTCTTC.